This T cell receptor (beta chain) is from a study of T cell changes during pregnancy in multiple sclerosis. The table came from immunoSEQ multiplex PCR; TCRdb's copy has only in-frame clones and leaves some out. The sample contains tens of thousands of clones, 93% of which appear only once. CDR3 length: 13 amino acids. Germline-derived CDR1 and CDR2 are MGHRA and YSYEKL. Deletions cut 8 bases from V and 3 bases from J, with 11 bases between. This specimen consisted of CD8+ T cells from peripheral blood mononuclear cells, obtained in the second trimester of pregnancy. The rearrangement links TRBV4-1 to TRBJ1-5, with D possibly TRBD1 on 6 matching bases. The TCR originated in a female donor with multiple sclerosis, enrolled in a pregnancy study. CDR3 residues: CASAGGINQPQHF. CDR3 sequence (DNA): TGCGCCAGCGCGGGGGGCATCAATCAGCCCCAGCATTTT.